Following are 28 T cell receptor beta chains from one sample sequenced in a study of response to subunit inactivated influenza vaccine. MiXCR was run by TCRdb on the RT-PCR reads, yielding one entry per CDR3 protein. The data hold fewer than 750,000 distinct CDR3 sequences, with 14% observed a single time. The source material was PBMCs from blood, sampled 11 to 12 days after vaccination. These receptors all stem from a man over 45 who received an inactivated influenza vaccine.

The V call is TRBV4-1, the J call TRBJ1-4, with 9 bases matching TRBD1. Germline loops: CDR1 MGHRA, CDR2 YSYEKL. This CDR3 has 15 amino acids. The ends lost 4 bases at V and 8 bases at J; junction bases unmatched: 8. CDR3 in amino acids: CASSRSGQGFEKLFF. The DNA of the CDR3 is TGCGCCAGCAGCCGATCGGGACAGGGTTTCGAAAAACTGTTTTTT.

This chain links TRBV20-1 with TRBJ1-1, with 7 nucleotides matching TRBD1. The CDR3 totals 14 residues. V was pared by 3 bases and J by 10 bases, with 14 bases of the junction left unmatched. Looked up from germline, CDR1 is DFQATT and CDR2 is SNEGSKA (reference sequence). CDR3 sequence: CSASEQGTFFGAFF. As DNA, the CDR3 is TGCAGTGCTAGCGAACAGGGGACTTTTTTCGGAGCTTTCTTT.

V is TRBV7-9 and J is TRBJ2-7; 7 bases line up with TRBD2. Germline CDR1 SEHNR, CDR2 FQNEAQ (reference sequence). The CDR3 runs 16 residues. V gave up 1 base and J gave up 0 bases; unmatched junction bases: 6. CDR3 nucleotides: TGTGCCAGCAGCTTAGATTGGGGGGGGAGCTCCTACGAGCAGTACTTC. It encodes CASSLDWGGSSYEQYF.

The chain uses TRBV11-2 and TRBJ2-1; a weak D match, TRBD2 (6 bases). Trimming cost V 1 base and J 5 bases, with 18 bases left between them. The CDR3 has 17 amino acids. Per the germline V gene, CDR1 is SGHAT and CDR2 is FQNNGV. CDR3 bases: TGTGCCAGCAGCTTAGGGATCCGGCGGGACTCTCACAATGAGCAGTTCTTC. This encodes CASSLGIRRDSHNEQFF.

This clonotype was found a few times. The chain uses TRBV11-2 and TRBJ2-5; D remains unclear. From germline, CDR1 is SGHAT and CDR2 FQNNGV. The CDR3 has 14 amino acids. Trimming took 2 bases from V and 2 from J, leaving 9 bases between them. The CDR3 loop is CASSLTFRQETQYF. The CDR3 DNA follows: TGTGCCAGCAGCTTAACCTTCAGGCAAGAGACCCAGTACTTC.

In this sample, this clonotype turned up a few times. V and J are TRBV24-1 and TRBJ2-3; D is uncertain. The germline CDR1 and CDR2 sequences are KGHDR and SFDVKD. This CDR3 spans 13 amino acids. V shed 5 bases and J shed 6 bases, with 11 bases lying between them. CDR3 coding DNA: TGTGCCACCAGTGCTCCCCCGCGGGATACGCAGTATTTT. Protein product: CATSAPPRDTQYF.

This clonotype was found a few times. This chain connects TRBV7-9 to TRBJ2-4, with D possibly being TRBD2 (6 bases). The CDR3 loop spans 14 amino acids. Germline V gene lookup returns CDR1 SEHNR and CDR2 FQNEAQ (reference sequence). The ends were cut back, 0 bases at V and 8 bases at J, with 11 bases in the middle. The CDR3 DNA is TGTGCCAGCAGCTTAGCTACAGGAGGGGACATTCAGTACTTC. It codes for CASSLATGGDIQYF.

This clonotype was recorded a few times. The J gene is TRBJ2-1, the V gene TRBV18, with TRBD2 matching 10 bases. J gave up 9 bases and V 0 bases, and 5 bases lay outside the gene matches. CDR1 and CDR2 (germline): KGHSH, LQKENI. The CDR3 is 15 residues long. CDR3 region: CASSPPLAGATEQFF. In nucleotides, the CDR3 is TGTGCCAGCTCACCACCCCTAGCGGGAGCCACTGAGCAGTTCTTC.

The chain carries TRBV12-3 or TRBV12-4 and TRBJ1-1; D uncertain. This CDR3 is 11 amino acids long. Trimming took off 1 base at V and 9 bases at J, with 6 bases between the two ends. The CDR3 nucleotides read TGTGCCAGCAGTTTAGAGCGCAAAGCTTTCTTT. Its translation: CASSLERKAFF.

This clonotype turned up a few times. The V gene is TRBV5-6, the J gene TRBJ2-7; D gene uncertain. The CDR3 length is 14 residues. Trimming stripped 0 bases from V and 1 base from J, with 8 bases between. CDR1 SGHDT and CDR2 YYEEEE come from the germline V gene. CDR3 region: CASSLAPRSYEQYF. For the CDR3, the DNA is TGTGCCAGCAGCTTGGCGCCTCGTTCCTACGAGCAGTACTTC.

This chain connects TRBV5-1 to TRBJ2-5, with 11 bases matching TRBD1. The CDR3 is made up of 16 amino acids. Germline-derived CDR1 and CDR2 are SGHRS and YFSETQ. J lost 2 bases, V lost 4 bases, and 7 bases had no gene match. CDR3 sequence reads: CASSRGDRGKQETQYF. The CDR3 coding sequence is TGCGCCAGCAGCCGGGGGGACAGGGGGAAACAAGAGACCCAGTACTTC.

The chain links TRBV7-2 to TRBJ2-7; TRBD2 matches 11 bases. The CDR3 is 15 residues long. Per germline, CDR1 SGHTA and CDR2 FQGNSA. The J segment lost 3 bases and the V segment lost 5 bases, leaving 6 bases of the junction unmatched. CDR3 sequence: CASSVTSGSNYEQYF. The DNA of the CDR3 is TGTGCCAGCAGCGTAACTAGCGGGAGCAACTACGAGCAGTACTTC. Filled out from reference TRBV7-2 and TRBJ2-7, the complete variable domain reads GAGVSQSPSNKVTEKGKDVELRCDPISGHTALYWYRQSLGQGLEFLIYFQGNSAPDKSGLPSDRFSAERTGGSVSTLTIQRTQQEDSAVYLCASSVTSGSNYEQYFGPGTRLTVT.

This clonotype showed up just a few times. V gene TRBV20-1 combines with J gene TRBJ2-7, with 9 bases aligning to TRBD2. CDR1 and CDR2 from the germline V gene are DFQATT and SNEGSKA (reference sequence). V was pared by 1 base and J by 2 bases, with 6 bases of the junction left unmatched. The CDR3 spans 15 residues. CDR3 sequence (DNA): TGCAGTGCTAGAGGGGTAGCGGGGGACACCTACGAGCAGTACTTC. This sequence encodes CSARGVAGDTYEQYF.

The chain combines TRBV5-6 with TRBJ2-2; 7 bases match TRBD2. The V gene end was trimmed by 3 bases and the J gene end by 3 bases; junction bases not matched to a gene: 5. The CDR3 totals 15 residues. CDR1 is SGHDT and CDR2 is YYEEEE in the germline V gene. For the CDR3, the DNA is TGTGCCAGCAGCTGGCGACTAGCCCACACCGGGGAGCTGTTTTTT. Encoded protein: CASSWRLAHTGELFF.

The V call is TRBV29-1, the J call TRBJ2-3; D is uncertain. Germline V gene lookup returns CDR1 SQVTM and CDR2 ANQGSEA. The CDR3 contains 15 residues. Deletions cut 3 bases from V and 1 base from J, with 14 bases between. CDR3 residues: CSVETLSRRTDTQYF. The CDR3, as DNA: TGCAGCGTTGAGACCCTTAGCAGACGCACAGATACGCAGTATTTT.

This clonotype was observed a few times. V is TRBV5-1 and J is TRBJ2-5, with 9 bases lining up with TRBD1. The trim removed 3 bases at V and 7 bases at J, leaving 7 bases unmatched. CDR1 and CDR2 from the germline V gene are SGHRS and YFSETQ. This CDR3 spans 14 amino acids. DNA for the CDR3: TGCGCCAGCAGCTCCGGGACAGGGTTGGGGACCCAGTACTTC. Residues: CASSSGTGLGTQYF.

This clonotype has a count of ten or more. The chain is built from TRBV29-1 and TRBJ2-1, with D tentatively TRBD2 (6 bases). The CDR3 has 14 residues. From germline, CDR1 is SQVTM and CDR2 ANQGSEA. The V and J ends lost 1 base and 5 bases respectively, with 12 bases between them. The CDR3 loop is CSVEGRAGHNEQFF. CDR3 sequence (DNA): TGCAGCGTTGAAGGGAGGGCGGGCCACAATGAGCAGTTCTTC.

This clonotype was seen a handful of times. The CDR3 DNA sequence: TGTGCCAGCAGGCCATTTACAGGGGGCAGGACAGATACGCAGTATTTT. Translation gives CASRPFTGGRTDTQYF. V gene TRBV11-2 combines with J gene TRBJ2-3; 9 nucleotides match TRBD1. The junction had 10 bases not matched to a gene; V was cut back by 6 bases and J by 3 bases. This CDR3 is 16 amino acids long. Germline CDR1 reads SGHAT; CDR2 reads FQNNGV.

The chain combines TRBV6-2 or TRBV6-3 with TRBJ1-5; TRBD1 agrees at 7 bases. The CDR3 contains 13 residues. Trimming cost V 6 bases and J 8 bases; bases outside gene matches: 7. The germline gives CDR1 MNHEY, CDR2 SVGEGT. CDR3 DNA sequence: TGTGCCAGCAGAGAGGACAGGTGGGAGCCCCAGCATTTT. Translating gives CASREDRWEPQHF.

V and J are TRBV29-1 and TRBJ1-2, with TRBD1 as a possible D gene (5 bases). Looked up from germline, CDR1 is SQVTM and CDR2 is ANQGSEA. The CDR3 length is 14 residues. V was shortened by 5 bases and J by 0 bases, with 13 bases between the two germline ends. The CDR3 bases are TGCAGCGTTCGCCCCGGGACGGCTAACTATGGCTACACCTTC. This sequence encodes CSVRPGTANYGYTF.

This clonotype has just a few counts. The chain joins TRBV6-5 to TRBJ1-1; the D is unclear. CDR3 length: 15 residues. The germline CDR1 and CDR2 sequences are MNHEY and SVGAGI. V dropped 0 bases and J dropped 4 bases, with 12 bases sitting between them. CDR3 in DNA: TGTGCCAGCAGTTACTCCGGGGTTGGCCTCACTGAAGCTTTCTTT. It encodes CASSYSGVGLTEAFF.

This clonotype was seen a handful of times. The V and J genes are TRBV4-3 and TRBJ2-7; the D is unclear. The CDR3 is made up of 13 amino acids. Germline V gene lookup returns CDR1 LGHNA and CDR2 YSLEER. The V end lost 1 base, the J end lost 7 bases, and 11 bases lay between the germline ends. The CDR3 region has the DNA TGCGCCAGCAGCCAAGGGCAGTTTGGGGAGCAGTACTTC. It translates to CASSQGQFGEQYF.

This clonotype was observed a handful of times. The chain is built from TRBV10-3 and TRBJ2-1, with D perhaps matching TRBD2 (5 bases). The V and J ends lost 3 bases and 1 base respectively, with 25 bases between them. Germline lookup yields CDR1 ENHRY and CDR2 SYGVKD. The length of the CDR3 is 20 residues. The CDR3 DNA reads TGTGCCATCAGTGACCCAGTCGGATTAGCAACTGCGGGTTCCTACAATGAGCAGTTCTTC. Translation gives CAISDPVGLATAGSYNEQFF.

This clonotype was detected only a few times. The V and J genes are TRBV6-5 and TRBJ2-1; no clear D. The CDR3 is made up of 14 amino acids. Germline CDR1 MNHEY, CDR2 SVGAGI. The V end was cut by 0 bases, the J end by 6 bases, with 9 bases between. CDR3 in amino acids: CASSYSGWVNEQFF. CDR3 DNA sequence: TGTGCCAGCAGTTACTCGGGTTGGGTCAATGAGCAGTTCTTC.

This clonotype has more than one count but fewer than ten. This sequence joins TRBV10-2 and TRBJ2-7; no reliable D call. Trimming removed 0 bases at V and 3 bases at J, with 3 bases between. The CDR3 extends over 12 amino acids. Germline V gives CDR1 WSHSY, CDR2 SAAADI. The CDR3 sequence is CASSESIYEQYF. The CDR3 DNA reads as TGCGCCAGCAGTGAGTCGATCTACGAGCAGTACTTC.

This clonotype has a count of ten or more. The V and J genes are TRBV6-5 and TRBJ2-7, with a possible D match to TRBD2 (5 bases). Between the trimmed V and J ends, which lost 0 bases and 3 bases, there was a span of 12 bases. Per the germline V gene, CDR1 is MNHEY and CDR2 is SVGAGI. The CDR3 runs 15 residues. The CDR3 loop is CASSYSSLGSYEQYF. The DNA for the CDR3 is TGTGCCAGCAGTTACTCGAGCCTGGGGAGCTACGAGCAGTACTTC.

The chain joins TRBV18 to TRBJ2-7; 7 bases map to TRBD1. CDR1 and CDR2 from the germline V gene are KGHSH and LQKENI. The ends lost 4 bases at V and 7 bases at J; junction bases unmatched: 7. The CDR3 runs 13 residues. CDR3 protein: CASSRGDRDEQYF. The CDR3 nucleotides read TGTGCCAGCTCACGAGGCGACAGGGATGAGCAGTACTTC.

The J gene is TRBJ1-1, the V gene TRBV6-5; D gene unclear. Deletions cut 4 bases from V and 4 bases from J, with 13 bases between. This CDR3 spans 14 amino acids. Germline V gene sequence: CDR1 MNHEY, CDR2 SVGAGI. This CDR3 reads CASSSPRRATEAFF. In DNA form, the CDR3 reads TGTGCCAGCAGTTCCCCCCGGAGGGCCACTGAAGCTTTCTTT.